This T cell receptor (beta chain) stems from a study of blood T cell repertoires in COVID-19. The overall study: Acute and convalescent COVID-19 specimens originated in the United States, Italy and Spain. PBMCs, B-cell-depleted T cells, or T cells provided the cDNA or gDNA that made up the material.

Germline V lookup: CDR1 SGHAT, CDR2 FQDESV (reference sequence). With 0 bases removed from V and 3 bases from J, the gap between germline ends came to 6 bases. This CDR3 has 14 residues. As processed by the authors: Amplifying reference gene primers gave estimates of nucleated cell counts. TCRdb's table, derived via immunoSEQ multiplex PCR, lists solely in-frame clones and lacks some. The DNA gave D and trimming, while V, J and clone size come from that table. The sample records about 120,000 clones, more than 80% being singletons. Sequenced sample: peripheral blood. The TCR sequence derives from a man aged 65-85 years with active or convalescent COVID-19. The rearrangement links TRBV11-1 to TRBJ1-3; D remains ambiguous. As DNA, the CDR3 is TGTGCCAGCAGCTTAGCAACCGGTGGAAACACCATATATTTT. This codes for CASSLATGGNTIYF. Full variable domain (outside the CDR3, taken from reference TRBV11-1 and TRBJ1-3): EAEVAQSPRYKITEKSQAVAFWCDPISGHATLYWYRQILGQGPELLVQFQDESVVDDSQLPKDRFSAERLKGVDSTLKIQPAELGDSAMYLCASSLATGGNTIYFGEGSWLTVV.